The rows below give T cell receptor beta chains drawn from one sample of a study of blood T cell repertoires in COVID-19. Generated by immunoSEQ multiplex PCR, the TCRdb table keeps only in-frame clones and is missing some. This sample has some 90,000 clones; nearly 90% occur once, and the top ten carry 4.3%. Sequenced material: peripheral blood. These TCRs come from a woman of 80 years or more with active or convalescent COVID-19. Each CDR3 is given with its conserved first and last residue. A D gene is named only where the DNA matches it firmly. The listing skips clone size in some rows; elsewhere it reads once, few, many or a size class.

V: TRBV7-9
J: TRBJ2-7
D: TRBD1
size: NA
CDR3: CASSSPRDRNFLQYF
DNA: TGTGCCAGCAGCTCCCCCCGGGACAGGAACTTTCTGCAGTACTTC

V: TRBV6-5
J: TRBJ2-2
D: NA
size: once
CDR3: CASRPGLLRTGELFF
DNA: TGTGCCAGCAGACCCGGACTATTACGCACCGGGGAGCTGTTTTTT

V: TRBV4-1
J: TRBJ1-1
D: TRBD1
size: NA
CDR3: CASSTTGGPSATEAFF
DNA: TGCGCCAGCAGTACTACAGGGGGCCCTTCGGCCACTGAAGCTTTCTTT

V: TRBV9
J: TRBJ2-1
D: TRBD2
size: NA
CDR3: CASSVVSAGDYNEQFF
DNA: TGTGCCAGCAGCGTAGTGTCAGCGGGAGACTACAATGAGCAGTTCTTC

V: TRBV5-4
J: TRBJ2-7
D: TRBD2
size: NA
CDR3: CASSTKSGSPYEQYF
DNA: TGTGCCAGCAGCACCAAAAGCGGGAGCCCCTACGAGCAGTACTTC

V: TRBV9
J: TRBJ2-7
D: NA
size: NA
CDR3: CASSPGSRNPYEQYF
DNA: TGTGCCAGCAGCCCCGGGTCGAGAAATCCCTACGAGCAGTACTTC

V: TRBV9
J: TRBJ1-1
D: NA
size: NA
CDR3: CASSVGMQGTEAFF
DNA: TGTGCCAGCAGCGTAGGTATGCAGGGCACTGAAGCTTTCTTT

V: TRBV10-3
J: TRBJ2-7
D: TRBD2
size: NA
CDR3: CAITSASGRVYEQYF
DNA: TGTGCCATCACAAGTGCTAGCGGGAGGGTATACGAGCAGTACTTC

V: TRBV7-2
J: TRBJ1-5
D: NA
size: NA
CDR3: CASSLGSRGSDQPQHF
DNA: TGTGCCAGCAGCTTAGGGTCTCGAGGGAGTGATCAGCCCCAGCATTTT

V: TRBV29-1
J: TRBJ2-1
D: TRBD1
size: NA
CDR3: CSGRDRANYNEQFF
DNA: TGCAGCGGACGGGACAGGGCCAACTACAATGAGCAGTTCTTC

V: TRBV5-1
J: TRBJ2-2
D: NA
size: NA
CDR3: CASSLGGFNTGELFF
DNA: TGCGCCAGCAGCTTGGGAGGCTTCAACACCGGGGAGCTGTTTTTT

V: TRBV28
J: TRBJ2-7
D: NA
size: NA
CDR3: CASSSDTYEQYF
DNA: TGTGCCAGCAGTTCAGACACCTACGAGCAGTACTTC

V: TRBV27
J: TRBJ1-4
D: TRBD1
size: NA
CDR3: CASSSWDRGGEKLFF
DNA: TGTGCCAGCAGTTCATGGGACAGGGGGGGAGAAAAACTGTTTTTT

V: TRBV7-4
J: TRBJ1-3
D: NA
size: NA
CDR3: CASSLQGGQGILEGNTIYF
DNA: TGTGCCAGCAGCTTACAAGGTGGGCAGGGTATACTGGAGGGAAACACCATATATTTT

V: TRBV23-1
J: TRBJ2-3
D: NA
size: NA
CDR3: CATTYTDTQYF
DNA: TGCGCCACTACGTACACAGATACGCAGTATTTT

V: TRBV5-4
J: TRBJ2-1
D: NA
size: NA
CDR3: CASSYRSSEQFF
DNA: TGTGCCAGCAGTTACCGATCCAGTGAGCAGTTCTTC

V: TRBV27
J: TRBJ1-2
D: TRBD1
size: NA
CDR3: CASSSRTGLGYTF
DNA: TGTGCCAGCAGTTCGAGGACAGGGCTTGGCTACACCTTC

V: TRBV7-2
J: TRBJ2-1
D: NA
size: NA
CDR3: CASSLEGIRGEQFF
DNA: TGTGCCAGCAGCTTAGAGGGCATCAGGGGTGAGCAGTTCTTC

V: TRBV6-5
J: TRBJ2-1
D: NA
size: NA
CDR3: CASSYSPLSKQFF
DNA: TGTGCCAGCAGTTACTCACCGCTAAGTAAGCAGTTCTTC

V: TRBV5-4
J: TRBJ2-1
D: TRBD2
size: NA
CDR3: CASSLAGGLAGGLFF
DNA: TGTGCCAGCAGCTTGGCAGGGGGACTAGCGGGAGGGTTGTTCTTC

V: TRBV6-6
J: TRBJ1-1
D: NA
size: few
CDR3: CASRGGPRAEAFF
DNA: TGTGCCAGCAGGGGGGGACCAAGAGCTGAAGCTTTCTTT

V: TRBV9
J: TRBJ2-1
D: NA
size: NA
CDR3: CASSGTLRGGNNEQFF
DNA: TGTGCCAGCAGCGGTACCCTGAGAGGGGGAAACAATGAGCAGTTCTTC

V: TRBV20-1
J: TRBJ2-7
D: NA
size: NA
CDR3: CSAVEGQKQYF
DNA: TGCAGTGCTGTCGAAGGACAGAAACAGTACTTC

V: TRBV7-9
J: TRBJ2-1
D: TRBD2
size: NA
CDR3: CASSPGTSGWGEQFF
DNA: TGTGCCAGCAGCCCCGGGACTAGCGGCTGGGGTGAGCAGTTCTTC

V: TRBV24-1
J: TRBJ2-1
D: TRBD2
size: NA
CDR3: CATSDSSGNYNEQFF
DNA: TGTGCCACCAGTGACTCAAGCGGGAACTACAATGAGCAGTTCTTC

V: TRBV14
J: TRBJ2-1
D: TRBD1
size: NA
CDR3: CASSRSAGTGFNEQFF
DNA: TGTGCCAGCAGCCGCTCAGCCGGGACAGGTTTCAATGAGCAGTTCTTC

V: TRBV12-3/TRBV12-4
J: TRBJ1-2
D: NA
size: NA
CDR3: CASSPVNYGYTF
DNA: TGTGCCAGCAGCCCGGTTAACTATGGCTACACCTTC

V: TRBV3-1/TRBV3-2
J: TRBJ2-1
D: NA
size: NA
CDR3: CASSQDWYSPTGAYNEQFF
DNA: TGTGCCAGCAGCCAAGATTGGTATTCCCCCACGGGAGCCTACAATGAGCAGTTCTTC

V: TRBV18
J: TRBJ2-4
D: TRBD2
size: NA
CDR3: CASYSSSGLAKNIQYF
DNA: TGTGCCAGCTACTCGTCTAGCGGCCTAGCCAAAAACATTCAGTACTTC

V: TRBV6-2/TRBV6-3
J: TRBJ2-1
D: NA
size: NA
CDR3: CASSFQGGDIHEQFF
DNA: TGTGCCAGCAGTTTCCAAGGTGGGGACATTCATGAGCAGTTCTTC

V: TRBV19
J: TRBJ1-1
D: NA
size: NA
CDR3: CASSMNSVNTEAFF
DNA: TGTGCCAGTAGTATGAATTCGGTGAACACTGAAGCTTTCTTT

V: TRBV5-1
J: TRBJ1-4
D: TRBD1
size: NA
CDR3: CASSYLTGEKLFF
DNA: TGCGCCAGCAGCTATTTGACAGGGGAAAAACTGTTTTTT

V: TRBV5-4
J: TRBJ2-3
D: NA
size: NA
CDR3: CASSLGGEGTDTQYF
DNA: TGTGCCAGCAGCTTGGGGGGGGAGGGCACAGATACGCAGTATTTT

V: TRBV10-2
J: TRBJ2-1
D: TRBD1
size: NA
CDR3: CASSGTGPKNEQFF
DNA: TGCGCCAGCAGTGGGACAGGGCCGAAAAATGAGCAGTTCTTC

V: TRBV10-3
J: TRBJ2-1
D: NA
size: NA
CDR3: CAISEEERGLYNEQFF
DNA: TGTGCCATCAGTGAGGAGGAGAGAGGGCTCTACAATGAGCAGTTCTTC

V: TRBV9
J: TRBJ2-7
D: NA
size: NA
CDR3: CASSVGSGSSYEQYF
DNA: TGTGCCAGCAGCGTAGGTAGCGGAAGCTCCTACGAGCAGTACTTC

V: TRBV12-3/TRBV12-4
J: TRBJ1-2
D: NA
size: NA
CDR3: CASSFSGFYGYTF
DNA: TGTGCCAGCAGTTTTTCAGGGTTCTATGGCTACACCTTC

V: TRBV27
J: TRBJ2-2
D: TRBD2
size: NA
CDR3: CASSPGTSGGAVFF
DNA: TGTGCCAGCAGTCCTGGGACTAGCGGGGGCGCGGTGTTTTTT

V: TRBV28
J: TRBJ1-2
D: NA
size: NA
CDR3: CASSYVQGYGYTF
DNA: TGTGCCAGCAGTTACGTACAGGGATATGGCTACACCTTC

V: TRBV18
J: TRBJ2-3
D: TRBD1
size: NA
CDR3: CASFTEEGGAYTRGTQYF
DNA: TGTGCCAGCTTTACCGAAGAAGGGGGCGCATATACCAGGGGTACGCAGTATTTT

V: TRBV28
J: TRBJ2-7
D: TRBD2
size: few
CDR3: CASSLATSGRGSYEQYF
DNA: TGTGCCAGCAGTTTGGCGACTAGCGGGAGGGGCTCCTACGAGCAGTACTTC

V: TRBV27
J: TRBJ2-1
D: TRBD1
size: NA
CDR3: CASSLYQDRAHYNEQFF
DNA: TGTGCCAGCAGTTTATACCAGGACAGGGCTCACTACAATGAGCAGTTCTTC